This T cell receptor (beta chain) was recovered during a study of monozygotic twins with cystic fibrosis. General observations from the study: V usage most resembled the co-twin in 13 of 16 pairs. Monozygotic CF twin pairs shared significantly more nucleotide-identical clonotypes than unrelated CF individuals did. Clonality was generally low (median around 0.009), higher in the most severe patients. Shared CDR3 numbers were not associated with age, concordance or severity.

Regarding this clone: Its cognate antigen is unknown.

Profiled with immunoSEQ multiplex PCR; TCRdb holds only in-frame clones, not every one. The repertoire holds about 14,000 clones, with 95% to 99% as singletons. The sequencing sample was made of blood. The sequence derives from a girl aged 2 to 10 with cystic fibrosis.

The CDR3 DNA sequence: TGTGCCAGTAGTAAGCCCAACAGGGGTTATGGCTACACCTTC. It codes for CASSKPNRGYGYTF. The chain combines TRBV19 with TRBJ1-2; 7 bases map to TRBD1. V lost 4 bases and J lost 5; bases outside the gene matches: 7. The length of the CDR3 is 14 residues. From germline, CDR1 is LNHDA and CDR2 SQIVND (reference sequence).